A selection of T cell receptor beta chains follows, all from one sample in a study of blood T cells in healthy people across ages. TCRdb re-called the 5' RACE reads with MiXCR, one entry per CDR3 protein. This table has fewer than 900,000 distinct CDR3 sequences, approximately 43% appearing once. Sequencing input: blood. Receptors were obtained from a woman aged 55 to 70 in good health. The CDR3 runs from the conserved cysteine through the conserved F or W.

v_gene	j_gene	CDR3aa
TRBV6-6	TRBJ1-5	CASSYSPAQPQHF
TRBV6-5	.	CASRSSGTRGETQYF
TRBV3-1	TRBJ2-4	CASSQDGNIQYF
TRBV3-1	.	CASLAGGSCEQYF
TRBV4-2	TRBJ2-3	CASSHGLAGVGTDTQYF
TRBV7-2	TRBJ2-1	CASSLGLSSNEQFF
TRBV20-1	TRBJ2-7	CSARDDRTSNEQYF
TRBV12-3/TRBV12-4	TRBJ2-2	CASRSSFAGELFF
TRBV7-9	TRBJ1-1	CASSLIGAEAFF
TRBV14	TRBJ1-1	CASSLGRGPEAFF
TRBV3-1	TRBJ2-1	CASSQALGTSGSYNEQFF
TRBV29-1	TRBJ2-1	CSGGSAYNEQFF
TRBV3-1	TRBJ2-1	CASSQVASKVEQFF
TRBV2	TRBJ2-3	CASTERLAVLTQYF
TRBV7-3	TRBJ2-5	CASSLASLETQYF
TRBV29-1	TRBJ2-3	CSVVRAHQSTDTQYF
TRBV20-1	TRBJ2-3	CSARSTRGWTTDTQYF
TRBV20-1	TRBJ2-7	CSARLAGIYEQYF
TRBV5-6	TRBJ2-4	CASSLRVGTGNTKNIQYF
TRBV5-1	TRBJ2-3	CASSLVGQSTDTQYF
TRBV27	TRBJ2-7	CASSSTGFRPYEQYF
TRBV3-1	TRBJ2-7	CASSPDRGYNEQYF
TRBV7-9	TRBJ2-3	CASPVGGLAGTTDTQYF
TRBV7-9	TRBJ2-1	CASSLGAGGPGNEQFF
TRBV29-1	TRBJ2-3	CSVERGRRDTQYF
TRBV29-1	TRBJ2-7	CSVDNDGPRYEQYF
TRBV7-6	TRBJ1-3	CASRQAAGRNTIYF
TRBV5-1	TRBJ1-1	CASSLAQPSRGYTEAFF
TRBV27	TRBJ2-1	CASSPDDRGGDEQFF
TRBV5-1	TRBJ2-3	CASSLGTRSTDTQYF
TRBV25-1	.	CASRATRGGGKNTYEQYF
TRBV6-5	TRBJ2-1	CASSDSGTGGSYNEQFF
TRBV4-1	TRBJ1-5	CASSQDRGSNQPQHF
TRBV3-1	TRBJ2-3	CASSQGFNLTSGGPRKYF
TRBV7-8	TRBJ1-2	CASSSRGTYGYTF
TRBV10-3	.	CAISERIQETQYF
TRBV6-5	TRBJ2-7	CASSYSNAGVAYEQYF
TRBV19	TRBJ2-5	CASSATGLGYEQYF
TRBV20-1	.	CSVLDREYEQYF
TRBV4-3	TRBJ2-1	CASSQEGQAQFF
TRBV13	TRBJ2-7	CASKRLDSYNEQYF
TRBV6-2/TRBV6-3	TRBJ1-5	CASSYGQGGQPQHF
TRBV9	TRBJ2-1	CASSVVASGKSSYNEQFF
TRBV4-2	TRBJ2-7	CASSQEGSGSYRNEQYF
TRBV2	TRBJ1-4	CASSEVRSTNEKLFF
TRBV11-3	TRBJ2-3	CASSSTGTGLSDTQYF
TRBV18	TRBJ1-3	CASSPVSSSGNTIYF
TRBV2	TRBJ1-6	CASSERDSKSNSPLHF
TRBV11-2	TRBJ2-2	CANSLWTGNTGELFF
TRBV29-1	TRBJ2-5	CSVSGTSGGETQYF
TRBV3-1	TRBJ2-1	CASSHPGQGASEQFF
TRBV25-1	TRBJ1-4	CASSDTRGGTNEKLFF
TRBV6-2/TRBV6-3	TRBJ2-3	CASNPGGLAGRDTQYF
TRBV20-1	TRBJ2-1	CSAPRLGGGGNEQFF
TRBV18	TRBJ2-1	CASSPPTGEQFF
TRBV7-2	TRBJ1-5	CASSITGTRGQPQHF
TRBV9	TRBJ1-1	CASSVMGQGAGSTEAFF
TRBV20-1	TRBJ2-7	CSARKGIAYEQYF
TRBV11-2	TRBJ2-1	CASSYWTSASRGETQFF